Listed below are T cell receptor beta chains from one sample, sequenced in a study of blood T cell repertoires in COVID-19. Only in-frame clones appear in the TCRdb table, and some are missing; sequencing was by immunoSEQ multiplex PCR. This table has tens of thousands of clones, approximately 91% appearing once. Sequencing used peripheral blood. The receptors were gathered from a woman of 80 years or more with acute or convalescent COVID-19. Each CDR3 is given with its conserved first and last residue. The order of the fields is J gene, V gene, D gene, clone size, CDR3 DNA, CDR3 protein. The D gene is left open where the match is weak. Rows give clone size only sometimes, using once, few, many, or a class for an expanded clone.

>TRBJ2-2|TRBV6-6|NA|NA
TGTGCCAGCAGTGCCCGACAGGCCCGAGGCACCGGGGAGCTGTTTTTT
CASSARQARGTGELFF
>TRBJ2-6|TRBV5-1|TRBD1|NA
TGCGCCAGCAGCTTAACCCCGGGACAGGGAGCCTCTGGGGCCAACGTCCTGACTTTC
CASSLTPGQGASGANVLTF
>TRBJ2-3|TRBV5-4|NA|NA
TGTGCCAGCACCTTCGACCGGGACTCAGTACATACGCAGTATTTT
CASTFDRDSVHTQYF
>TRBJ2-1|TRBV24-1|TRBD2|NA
TGTGCCACCAGTGATTCGTCAGCGGGAGGGGTCGATGAGCAGTTCTTC
CATSDSSAGGVDEQFF
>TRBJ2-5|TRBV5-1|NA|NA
TGCGCCACTAGCCAAGGGGGGGAGGTGCAGACCCAGTACTTC
CATSQGGEVQTQYF
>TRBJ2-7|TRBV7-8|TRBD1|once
TGTGCCAGCAGCTTAGTGGGGGCTGGACAGGGGAACTACGAGCAGTACTTC
CASSLVGAGQGNYEQYF
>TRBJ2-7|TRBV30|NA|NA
TGTGCCTGGAGTAAGGGGACCTACGAGCAGTACTTC
CAWSKGTYEQYF
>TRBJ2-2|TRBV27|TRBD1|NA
TGTGCCAGCAGTCGGGACAGTCCCTACACCGGGGAGCTGTTTTTT
CASSRDSPYTGELFF
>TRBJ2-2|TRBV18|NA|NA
TGTGCCAGCTCACGCCCTGGGAGATCTGACACCGGGGAGCTGTTTTTT
CASSRPGRSDTGELFF
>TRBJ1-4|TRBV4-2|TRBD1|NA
TGTGCCAGCAGCCCGGGGGCCGGGACAGGGCCTGAAAAACTGTTTTTT
CASSPGAGTGPEKLFF
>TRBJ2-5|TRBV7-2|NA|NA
TGTGCCAGCAGCTACGACAACCTACGCTTAGAGACCCAGTACTTC
CASSYDNLRLETQYF
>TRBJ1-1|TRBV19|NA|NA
TGTGCCAGTAGCTTCTCGGGGAACACTGAAGCTTTCTTT
CASSFSGNTEAFF
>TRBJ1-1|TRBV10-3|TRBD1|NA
TGTGCCATCAGTGAGCAGGGACAGGACACTGAAGCTTTCTTT
CAISEQGQDTEAFF
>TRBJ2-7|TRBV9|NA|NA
TGTGCCAGCAGCGTAGCTGGAGGGAGGATCCCCTACGAGCAGTACTTC
CASSVAGGRIPYEQYF
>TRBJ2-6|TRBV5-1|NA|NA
TGCGCCAGCAGCCGGACACAGGGGGGGACTGGGGCCAACGTCCTGACTTTC
CASSRTQGGTGANVLTF
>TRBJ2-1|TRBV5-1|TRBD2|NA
TGCGCCAGCAGCTTGGAGTGGGGGACTAGCGGGAGTCAGAATGAGCAGTTCTTC
CASSLEWGTSGSQNEQFF
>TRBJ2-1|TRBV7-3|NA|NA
TGTGCCAGCAGCTTAACGGGAGGATCCTACAATGAGCAGTTCTTC
CASSLTGGSYNEQFF
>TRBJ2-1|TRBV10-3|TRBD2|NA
TGTGCCATCAGGGAGGGACTAGCGGTCACCTACAATGAGCAGTTCTTC
CAIREGLAVTYNEQFF
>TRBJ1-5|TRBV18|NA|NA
TGTGCCAGCTTAACTGGCGGGGCCGATCAGCCCCAGCATTTT
CASLTGGADQPQHF
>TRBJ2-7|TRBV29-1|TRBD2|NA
TGCAGCGTTCTGGGGGCGGGAGGAGGATACGAGCAGTACTTC
CSVLGAGGGYEQYF
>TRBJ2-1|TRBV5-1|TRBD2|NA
TGCGCCAGCAGCCCCGGGACTAGCGGGAGAAGGGCCTACAATGAGCAGTTCTTC
CASSPGTSGRRAYNEQFF
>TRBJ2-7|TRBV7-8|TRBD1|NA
TGTGCCAGCTCAGAACCGGGACAGGGTCCCTACGAGCAGTACTTC
CASSEPGQGPYEQYF
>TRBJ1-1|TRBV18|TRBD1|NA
TGTGCCAGCTCACATACAGGGGAATGGACGAACACTGAAGCTTTCTTT
CASSHTGEWTNTEAFF
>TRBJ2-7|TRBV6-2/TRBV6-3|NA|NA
TGTGCCAGCAGTTGGGGGGGGACACGGAGCTCCTACGAGCAGTACTTC
CASSWGGTRSSYEQYF
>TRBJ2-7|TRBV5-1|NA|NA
TGCGCCAGCAGCTTTCAGGCATCCTACGAGCAGTACTTC
CASSFQASYEQYF
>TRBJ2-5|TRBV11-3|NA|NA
TGTGCCAGCAGCTATCTACAGGGTACACAAGAGACCCAGTACTTC
CASSYLQGTQETQYF
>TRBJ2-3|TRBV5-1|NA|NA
TGCGCCAGCAGCTTGGGGTCTAAACCCACAGATACGCAGTATTTT
CASSLGSKPTDTQYF
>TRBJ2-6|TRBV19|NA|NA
TGTGCCAGTAGTATCGGGGGAACTGGGACCAACGTCCTGACTTTC
CASSIGGTGTNVLTF
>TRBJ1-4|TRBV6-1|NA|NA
TGTGCCAGCAGTGAGTGGGGGGGAACTAATGAAAAACTGTTTTTT
CASSEWGGTNEKLFF
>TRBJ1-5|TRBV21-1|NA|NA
TGTGCCAGCAGCAAATTGGGCAATAGCAATCAGCCCCAGCATTTT
CASSKLGNSNQPQHF
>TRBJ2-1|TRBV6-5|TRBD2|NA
TGTGCCAGCAGTCCTGGACTAGCGGGAGGGCCAAAGCAGTTCTTC
CASSPGLAGGPKQFF
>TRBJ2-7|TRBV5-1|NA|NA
TGCGCCAGCAGCTTGGTCGAGAAGGGGATATACGAGCAGTACTTC
CASSLVEKGIYEQYF
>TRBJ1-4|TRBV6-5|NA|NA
TGTGCCAGCAAGCAGAGGCGAAATGAAAAACTGTTTTTT
CASKQRRNEKLFF
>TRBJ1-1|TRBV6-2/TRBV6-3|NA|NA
TGTGCCAGCAGACCTATACAGGGTGGAGGCACTGAAGCTTTCTTT
CASRPIQGGGTEAFF
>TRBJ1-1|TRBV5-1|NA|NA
TGCGCCAGCAGCTTGGACAGCTATGAAGCTTTCTTT
CASSLDSYEAFF
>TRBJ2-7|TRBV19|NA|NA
TGTGCCAGTAGTGGGGCCGAGCAGTACTTC
CASSGAEQYF
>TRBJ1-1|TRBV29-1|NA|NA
TGCAGCGTCTCCAGGGGTGAAGCTTTCTTT
CSVSRGEAFF
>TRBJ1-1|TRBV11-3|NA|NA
TGTGCCAGCAGCGCTCAGGGGATCGCTGAAGCTTTCTTT
CASSAQGIAEAFF
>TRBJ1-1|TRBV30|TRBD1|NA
TGTGCCAAAGACAGGGAAAGTACTGAAGCTTTCTTT
CAKDRESTEAFF
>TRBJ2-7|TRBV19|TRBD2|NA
TGTGCCAGTAGTGAGGGTAGCGGGAGGCGGTACGAGCAGTACTTC
CASSEGSGRRYEQYF
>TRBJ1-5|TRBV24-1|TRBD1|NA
TGTGCCACCAGTACAGGGGGCAATCAGCCCCAGCATTTT
CATSTGGNQPQHF
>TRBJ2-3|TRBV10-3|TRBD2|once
TGTGCCATTAAGCGGGAGGAACCAGATACGCAGTATTTT
CAIKREEPDTQYF
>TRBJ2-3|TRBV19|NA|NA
TGTGCCAGTAGTAGGCTGGACTCCGAAGGCACAGATACGCAGTATTTT
CASSRLDSEGTDTQYF
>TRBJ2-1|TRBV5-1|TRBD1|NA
TGCGCCAGCAGCTTTCCACCACCGACAGGGGGCTGGGATGAGCAGTTCTTC
CASSFPPPTGGWDEQFF
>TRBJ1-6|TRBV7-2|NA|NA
TGTGCCAGCAGCTTAGCCCTTTCCTATAATTCACCCCTCCACTTT
CASSLALSYNSPLHF
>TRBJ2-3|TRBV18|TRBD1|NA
TGTGCCAGCTCACCTTCTAGGGGGCCGGAGACGCAGTATTTT
CASSPSRGPETQYF
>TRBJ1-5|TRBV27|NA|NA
TGTGCCAGCAGTCCCTACAGGGAATACGGCAATCAGCCCCAGCATTTT
CASSPYREYGNQPQHF
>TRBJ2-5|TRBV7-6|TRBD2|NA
TGTGCCAGCAGCCGGGCTAGCGGGAGTTCGGAGACCCAGTACTTC
CASSRASGSSETQYF
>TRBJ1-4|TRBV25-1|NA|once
TGTGCCAGCAGTGAATTCCCCGGAACCCCGTCGGGAAAACTGTTTTTT
CASSEFPGTPSGKLFF
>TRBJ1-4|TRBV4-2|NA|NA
TGTGCCAGCAGCCAAGACCGGGGCGGGGGTGAAAAACTGTTTTTT
CASSQDRGGGEKLFF
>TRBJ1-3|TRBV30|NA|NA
TGTGCCTGGAGTAGGGTGCGGGGTTCAGGAAACACCATATATTTT
CAWSRVRGSGNTIYF
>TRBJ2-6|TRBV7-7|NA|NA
TGTGCCAGCAGCCCCGGGACACCCGGGGCCAACGTCCTGACTTTC
CASSPGTPGANVLTF
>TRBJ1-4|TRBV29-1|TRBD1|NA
TGCAGCGTTGAAGGGGACAGGGGGCAATTTATCCCTTTTTCTAATGAAAAACTGTTTTTT
CSVEGDRGQFIPFSNEKLFF